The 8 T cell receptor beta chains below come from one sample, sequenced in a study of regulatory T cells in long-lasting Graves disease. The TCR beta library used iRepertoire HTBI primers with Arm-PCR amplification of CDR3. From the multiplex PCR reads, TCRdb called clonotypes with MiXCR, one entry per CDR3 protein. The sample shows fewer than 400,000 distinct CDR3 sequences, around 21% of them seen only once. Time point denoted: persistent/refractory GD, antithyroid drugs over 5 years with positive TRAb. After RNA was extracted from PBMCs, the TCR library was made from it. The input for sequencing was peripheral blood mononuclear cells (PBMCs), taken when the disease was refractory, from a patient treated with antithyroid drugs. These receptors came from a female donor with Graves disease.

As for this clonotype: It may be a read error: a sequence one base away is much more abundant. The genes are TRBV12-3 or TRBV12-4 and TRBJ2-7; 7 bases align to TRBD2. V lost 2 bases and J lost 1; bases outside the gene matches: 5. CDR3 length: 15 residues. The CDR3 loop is CASSLTPAGSYEQYF. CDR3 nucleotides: TGTGCCAGCAGTTTAACCCCAGCGGGGTCCTACGAGCAGTACTTC.

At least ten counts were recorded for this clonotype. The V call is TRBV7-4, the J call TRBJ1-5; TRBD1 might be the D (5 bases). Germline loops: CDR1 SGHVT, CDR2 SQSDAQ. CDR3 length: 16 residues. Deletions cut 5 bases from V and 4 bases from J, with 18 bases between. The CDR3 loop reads CASSRIWGGCNQPQHF. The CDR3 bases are TGTGCCAGCAGCCGTATTTGGGGGGGATGTAATCAGCCCCAGCATTTT.

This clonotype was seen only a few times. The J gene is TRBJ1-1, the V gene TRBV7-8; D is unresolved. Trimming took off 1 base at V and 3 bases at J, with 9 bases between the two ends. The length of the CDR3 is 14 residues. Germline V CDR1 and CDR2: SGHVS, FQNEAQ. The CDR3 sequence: CASSLGSLDTEAFF. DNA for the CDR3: TGTGCCAGCAGCTTAGGGTCTCTGGACACTGAAGCTTTCTTT.

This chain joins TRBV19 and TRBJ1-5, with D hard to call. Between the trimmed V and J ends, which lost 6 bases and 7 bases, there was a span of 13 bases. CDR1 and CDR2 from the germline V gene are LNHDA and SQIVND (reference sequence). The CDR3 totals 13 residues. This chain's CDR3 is CASRGMGSQPQHF. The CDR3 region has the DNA TGTGCCAGTAGGGGAATGGGGTCGCAGCCCCAGCATTTT. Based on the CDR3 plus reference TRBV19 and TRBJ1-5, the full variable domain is DGGITQSPKYLFRKEGQNVTLSCEQNLNHDAMYWYRQDPGQGLRLIYYSQIVNDFQKGDIAEGYSVSREKKESFPLTVTSAQKNPTAFYLCASRGMGSQPQHFGDGTRLSIL.

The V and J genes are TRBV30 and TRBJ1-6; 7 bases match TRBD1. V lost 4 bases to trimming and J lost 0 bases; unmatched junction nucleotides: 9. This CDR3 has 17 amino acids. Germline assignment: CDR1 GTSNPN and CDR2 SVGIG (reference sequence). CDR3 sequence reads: CAWNLGDSSSYNSPLHF. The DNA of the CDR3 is TGTGCCTGGAACCTCGGGGACAGTAGCTCCTATAATTCACCCCTCCACTTT.

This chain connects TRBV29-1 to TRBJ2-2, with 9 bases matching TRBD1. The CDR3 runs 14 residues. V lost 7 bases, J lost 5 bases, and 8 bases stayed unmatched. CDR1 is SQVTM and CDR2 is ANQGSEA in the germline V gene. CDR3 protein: CSGTGGSSTGELFF. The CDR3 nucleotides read TGCAGCGGTACAGGGGGCAGTTCGACCGGGGAGCTGTTTTTT.

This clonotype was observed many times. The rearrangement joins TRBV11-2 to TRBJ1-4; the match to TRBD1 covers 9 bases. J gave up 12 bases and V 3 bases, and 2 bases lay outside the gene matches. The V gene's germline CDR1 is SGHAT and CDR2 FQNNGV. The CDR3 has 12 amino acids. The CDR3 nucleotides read TGTGCCAGCAGCTTTAACAGGGGGCAACTGTTTTTT. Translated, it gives CASSFNRGQLFF. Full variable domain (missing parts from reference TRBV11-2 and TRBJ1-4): EAGVAQSPRYKIIEKRQSVAFWCNPISGHATLYWYQQILGQGPKLLIQFQNNGVVDDSQLPKDRFSAERLKGVDSTLKIQPAKLEDSAVYLCASSFNRGQLFFGSGTQLSVL.

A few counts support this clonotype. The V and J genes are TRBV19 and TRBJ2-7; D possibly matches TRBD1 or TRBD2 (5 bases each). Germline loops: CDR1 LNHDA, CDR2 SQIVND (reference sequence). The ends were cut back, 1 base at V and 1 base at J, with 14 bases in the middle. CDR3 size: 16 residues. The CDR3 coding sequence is TGTGCCAGTAGTATAGGAGGGGCCGGGACGTCCTACGAGCAGTACTTC. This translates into CASSIGGAGTSYEQYF. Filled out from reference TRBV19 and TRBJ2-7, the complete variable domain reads DGGITQSPKYLFRKEGQNVTLSCEQNLNHDAMYWYRQDPGQGLRLIYYSQIVNDFQKGDIAEGYSVSREKKESFPLTVTSAQKNPTAFYLCASSIGGAGTSYEQYFGPGTRLTVT.